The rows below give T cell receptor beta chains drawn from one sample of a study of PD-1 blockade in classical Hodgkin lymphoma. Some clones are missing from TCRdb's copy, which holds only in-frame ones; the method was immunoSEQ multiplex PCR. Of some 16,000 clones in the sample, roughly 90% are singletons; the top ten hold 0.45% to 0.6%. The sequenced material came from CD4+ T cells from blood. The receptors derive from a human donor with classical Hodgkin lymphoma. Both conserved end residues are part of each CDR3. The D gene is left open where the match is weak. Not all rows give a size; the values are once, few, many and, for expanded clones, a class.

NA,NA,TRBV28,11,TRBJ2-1,CASSLGYEQFF,TGTGCCAGCAGTTTAGGCTATGAGCAGTTCTTC
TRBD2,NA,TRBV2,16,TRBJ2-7,CASRVPRLAGDDEQYF,TGTGCCAGTCGAGTCCCCCGACTAGCGGGTGACGACGAGCAGTACTTC
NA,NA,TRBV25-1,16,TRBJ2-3,CASRGGRLDVTDTQYF,TGTGCCAGCAGAGGGGGGCGGCTCGACGTAACAGATACGCAGTATTTT
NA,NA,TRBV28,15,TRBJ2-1,CASTPGNFDGSGLLF,TGTGCCAGCACCCCCGGGAACTTTGACGGGAGTGGCTTGCTCTTC
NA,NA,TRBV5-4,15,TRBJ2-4,CASSSDPLAKNIQYF,TGTGCCAGCAGCTCAGATCCACTAGCCAAAAACATTCAGTACTTC
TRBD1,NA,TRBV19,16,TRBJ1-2,CASSRRQGGISEGYTF,TGTGCCAGTAGTCGCCGACAGGGGGGAATCTCGGAGGGCTACACCTTC
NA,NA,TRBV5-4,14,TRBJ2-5,CASSPQVGGETQYF,TGTGCCAGCAGCCCCCAGGTGGGGGGAGAGACCCAGTACTTC
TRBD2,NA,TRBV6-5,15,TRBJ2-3,CASRTSGRRTDTQYF,TGTGCCAGCAGGACTAGCGGGAGGCGCACAGATACGCAGTATTTT
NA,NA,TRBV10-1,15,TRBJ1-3,CASSDGGRSGNTIYF,TGCGCCAGCAGTGACGGGGGCCGGAGTGGAAACACCATATATTTT
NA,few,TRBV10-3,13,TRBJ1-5,CAIRAGVDQPQHF,TGTGCCATCAGAGCAGGGGTGGATCAGCCCCAGCATTTT
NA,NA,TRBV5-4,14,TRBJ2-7,CASSLDGEPYEQYF,TGTGCCAGCAGCTTGGATGGGGAACCCTACGAGCAGTACTTC
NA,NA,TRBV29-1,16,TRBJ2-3,CSVVFRVSSNTDTQYF,TGCAGCGTTGTGTTTCGGGTTTCCTCGAACACAGATACGCAGTATTTT
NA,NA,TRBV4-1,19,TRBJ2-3,CASSQVPRHRVRQPDTQYF,TGCGCCAGCAGCCAAGTGCCCCGACACCGGGTCCGACAACCAGATACGCAGTATTTT
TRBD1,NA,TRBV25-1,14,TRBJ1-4,CASSMTGGKEKLFF,TGTGCCAGCAGTATGACAGGGGGTAAAGAAAAACTGTTTTTT
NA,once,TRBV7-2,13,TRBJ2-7,CASTLVRGGEQYF,TGTGCCAGCACCCTAGTTAGGGGTGGCGAGCAGTACTTC
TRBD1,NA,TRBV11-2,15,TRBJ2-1,CASSLRTGTIDEQFF,TGTGCCAGCAGCCTCCGGACAGGAACGATCGATGAGCAGTTCTTC
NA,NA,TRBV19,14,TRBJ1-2,CASSRSTGNYGYTF,TGTGCCAGTTCCCGGTCTACAGGAAACTATGGCTACACCTTC
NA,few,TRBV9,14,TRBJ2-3,CASSVGPSTDTQYF,TGTGCCAGCAGCGTAGGCCCTAGCACAGATACGCAGTATTTT
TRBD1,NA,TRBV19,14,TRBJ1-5,CASRGQDRGQPQHF,TGTGCCAGTAGGGGACAAGACAGGGGTCAGCCCCAGCATTTT
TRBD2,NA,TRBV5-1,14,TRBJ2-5,CASSPLAGEETQYF,TGCGCCAGCAGCCCTCTAGCGGGAGAAGAGACCCAGTACTTC
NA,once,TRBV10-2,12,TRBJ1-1,CASRVVDTEAFF,TGCGCCAGCCGAGTCGTAGACACTGAAGCTTTCTTT
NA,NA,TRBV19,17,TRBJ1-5,CASTPYGGLLSNQPQHF,TGTGCCAGTACCCCATACGGGGGACTTCTCAGCAATCAGCCCCAGCATTTT
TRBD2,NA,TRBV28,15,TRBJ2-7,CASRPTLGRASEQYF,TGTGCCAGCAGACCCACCCTCGGGAGGGCGAGCGAGCAGTACTTC
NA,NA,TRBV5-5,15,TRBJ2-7,CASSSTGTYSYEQYF,TGTGCCAGCAGCTCGACAGGGACTTACTCCTACGAGCAGTACTTC
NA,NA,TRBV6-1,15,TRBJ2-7,CASSEATIPAYEQYF,TGTGCCAGCAGTGAAGCAACTATACCGGCCTACGAGCAGTACTTC
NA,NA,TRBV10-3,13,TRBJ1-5,CAISEGVTGAQHF,TGTGCCATCAGTGAGGGGGTTACAGGAGCCCAGCATTTT
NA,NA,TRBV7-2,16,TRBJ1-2,CASSLVVGVSTYGYTF,TGTGCCAGCAGCTTAGTAGTGGGGGTGAGCACCTATGGCTACACCTTC
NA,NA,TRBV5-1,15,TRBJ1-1,CASSSTGTSNTEAFF,TGCGCCAGCAGCTCCACCGGGACATCCAACACTGAAGCTTTCTTT
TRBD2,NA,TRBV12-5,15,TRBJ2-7,CASGFSGGRAYEQYF,TGTGCTAGTGGTTTTTCGGGAGGGCGAGCCTACGAGCAGTACTTC
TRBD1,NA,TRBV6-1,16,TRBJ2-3,CASSASDRGTMHTQYF,TGTGCCAGCAGTGCCTCAGACAGGGGGACTATGCATACGCAGTATTTT
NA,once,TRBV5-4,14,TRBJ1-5,CASSLGGGNQPQHF,TGTGCCAGCAGCTTGGGTGGGGGAAATCAGCCCCAGCATTTT
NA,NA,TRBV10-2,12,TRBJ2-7,CAIGGSSYEQYF,TGCGCCATCGGTGGATCCTCCTACGAGCAGTACTTC
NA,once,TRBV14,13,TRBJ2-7,CASSLNILGEQYF,TGTGCCAGCAGCCTAAATATTCTGGGGGAGCAGTACTTC